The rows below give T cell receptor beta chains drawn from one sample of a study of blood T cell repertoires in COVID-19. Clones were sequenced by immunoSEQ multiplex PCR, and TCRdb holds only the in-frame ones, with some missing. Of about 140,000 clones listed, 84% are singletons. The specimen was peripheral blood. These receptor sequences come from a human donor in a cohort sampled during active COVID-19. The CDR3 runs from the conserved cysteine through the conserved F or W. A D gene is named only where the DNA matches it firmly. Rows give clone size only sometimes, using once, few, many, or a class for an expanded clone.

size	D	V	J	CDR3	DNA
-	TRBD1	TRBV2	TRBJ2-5	CASSDGMGTGVWETQYF	TGTGCCAGCAGTGATGGAATGGGGACAGGGGTGTGGGAGACCCAGTACTTC
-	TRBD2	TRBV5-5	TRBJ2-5	CASSLDLAGGPVRETQYF	TGTGCCAGCAGCTTGGATCTAGCGGGAGGGCCGGTGAGAGAGACCCAGTACTTC
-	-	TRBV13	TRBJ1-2	CASSLEGMDGYTF	TGTGCCAGCAGCTTAGAGGGGATGGATGGCTACACCTTC
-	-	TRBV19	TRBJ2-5	CASSIKTGMRETQYF	TGTGCCAGTAGTATTAAAACAGGCATGCGAGAGACCCAGTACTTC
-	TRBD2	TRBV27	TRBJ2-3	CASSAFGLEFTDTQYF	TGTGCCAGCAGTGCGTTTGGACTAGAGTTCACAGATACGCAGTATTTT
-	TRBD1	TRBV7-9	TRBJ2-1	CASSLTGTGKRGEQFF	TGTGCCAGCAGCCTTACCGGGACAGGGAAGCGCGGTGAGCAGTTCTTC
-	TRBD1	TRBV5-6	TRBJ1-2	CASNPGQGYGYTF	TGTGCCAGCAACCCGGGACAGGGCTATGGCTACACCTTC
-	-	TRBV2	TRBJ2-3	CASWGAGLTTGAQYF	TGTGCCAGCTGGGGAGCGGGCCTAACTACGGGTGCGCAGTATTTT
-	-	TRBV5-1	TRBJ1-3	CASSLGALEGGNTIYF	TGCGCCAGCAGCTTGGGGGCACTCGAGGGTGGAAACACCATATATTTT
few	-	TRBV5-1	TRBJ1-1	CASSLATGNTEAFF	TGCGCCAGCAGCTTGGCGACAGGGAACACTGAAGCTTTCTTT
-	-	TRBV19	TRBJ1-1	CASRGDGEAFF	TGTGCCAGTAGGGGAGACGGTGAAGCTTTCTTT
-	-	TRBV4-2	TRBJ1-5	CASSPQGRRGNQPQHF	TGTGCCAGCAGCCCTCAGGGGCGTCGTGGCAATCAGCCCCAGCATTTT
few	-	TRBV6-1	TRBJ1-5	CASSAPSGGESQPQHF	TGTGCCAGCAGTGCTCCGAGCGGGGGCGAGAGTCAGCCCCAGCATTTT
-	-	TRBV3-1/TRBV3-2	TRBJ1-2	CASSAYSWVRVYGYTF	TGTGCCAGCAGCGCTTACTCTTGGGTTCGGGTCTATGGCTACACCTTC
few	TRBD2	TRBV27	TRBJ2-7	CASSPRLAEIYEQYF	TGTGCCAGCAGTCCCAGACTAGCGGAAATCTACGAGCAGTACTTC
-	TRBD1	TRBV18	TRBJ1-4	CASSLTYRGKPPNEKLFF	TGTGCCAGCTCACTTACCTACAGGGGAAAGCCCCCTAATGAAAAACTGTTTTTT
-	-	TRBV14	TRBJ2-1	CASSQEEIPYNEQFF	TGTGCCAGCAGCCAAGAGGAGATCCCCTACAATGAGCAGTTCTTC
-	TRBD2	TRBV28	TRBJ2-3	CASRRTSGYSTDTQYF	TGTGCCAGCAGAAGGACTAGCGGGTATAGCACAGATACGCAGTATTTT
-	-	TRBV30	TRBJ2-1	CAWSVPDSNEQFF	TGTGCCTGGAGTGTCCCGGACAGCAATGAGCAGTTCTTC
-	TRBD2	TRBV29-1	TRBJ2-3	CSVDGLAGVIRYF	TGCAGCGTTGACGGACTAGCGGGAGTCATAAGGTATTTT
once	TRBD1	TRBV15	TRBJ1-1	CATSGTGQLNTEAFF	TGTGCCACCAGCGGAACGGGACAGCTGAACACTGAAGCTTTCTTT
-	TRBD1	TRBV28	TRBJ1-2	CASRATGEDYGYTF	TGTGCCAGCAGGGCGACAGGGGAGGACTATGGCTACACCTTC
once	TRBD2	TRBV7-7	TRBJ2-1	CASSFAGGSGRDEQFF	TGTGCTAGCAGCTTTGCCGGCGGGTCGGGGAGGGATGAGCAGTTCTTC
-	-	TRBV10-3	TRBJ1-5	CAISDDSDQPQHF	TGTGCCATCAGTGACGACAGCGATCAGCCCCAGCATTTT
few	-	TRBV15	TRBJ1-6	CATSITRNSPLHF	TGTGCCACCAGCATTACACGAAATTCACCCCTCCACTTT
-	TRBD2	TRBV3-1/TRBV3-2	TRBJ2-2	CASSQDSLAGRYGELFF	TGTGCCAGCAGCCAAGACTCCCTAGCGGGAAGGTACGGGGAGCTGTTTTTT
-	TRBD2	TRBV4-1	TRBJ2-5	CASSQTSSGGLETQYF	TGCGCCAGCAGCCAGACTTCTAGCGGGGGGTTAGAGACCCAGTACTTC
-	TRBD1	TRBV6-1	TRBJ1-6	CASSALPGQGISPLHF	TGTGCCAGCAGTGCCCTACCGGGACAGGGGATTTCACCCCTCCACTTT
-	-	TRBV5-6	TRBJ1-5	CASHAWGVMNQPQHF	TGTGCCAGCCACGCATGGGGGGTTATGAATCAGCCCCAGCATTTT
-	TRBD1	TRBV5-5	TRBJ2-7	CASSPPGQGYEQYF	TGTGCCAGCAGCCCTCCGGGACAGGGCTACGAGCAGTACTTC
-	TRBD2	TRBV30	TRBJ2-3	CAWSLGTSAYF	TGTGCCTGGAGCTTAGGGACTAGCGCCTATTTT
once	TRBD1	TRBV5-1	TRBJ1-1	CASSLNRGTEAFF	TGCGCCAGCAGCTTGAACAGGGGCACTGAAGCTTTCTTT
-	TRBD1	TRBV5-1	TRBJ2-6	CASSGDSVGGANVLTF	TGCGCCAGCAGCGGGGACAGCGTCGGTGGGGCCAACGTCCTGACTTTC
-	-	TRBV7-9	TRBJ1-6	CASSLAIGQGNSPLHF	TGTGCCAGCAGCCTTGCTATCGGTCAGGGGAATTCACCCCTCCACTTT
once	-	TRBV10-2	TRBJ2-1	CASSESLAPHEQFF	TGCGCCAGCAGTGAGTCGCTAGCCCCCCATGAGCAGTTCTTC
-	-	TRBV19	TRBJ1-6	CASRTGQLENSPLHF	TGTGCCAGTAGAACCGGACAGCTGGAAAATTCACCCCTCCACTTT
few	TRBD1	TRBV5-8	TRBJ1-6	CASTGTDNSPLHF	TGTGCCAGCACCGGGACAGATAATTCACCCCTCCACTTT
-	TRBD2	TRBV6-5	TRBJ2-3	CASNPSGATDTQYF	TGTGCCAGCAACCCGAGCGGGGCCACAGATACGCAGTATTTT
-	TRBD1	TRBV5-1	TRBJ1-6	CASRPGQGSPPLHF	TGCGCCAGCAGACCCGGACAGGGGAGTCCTCCCCTCCACTTT
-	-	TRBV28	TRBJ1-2	CASSAQGGDYGYTF	TGTGCCAGCAGTGCACAAGGGGGGGACTATGGCTACACCTTC
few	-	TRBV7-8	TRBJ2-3	CASSPPNGGDTQYF	TGTGCCAGCAGCCCCCCAAACGGAGGGGATACGCAGTATTTT
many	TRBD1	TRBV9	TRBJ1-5	CASSVEDRAQPQHF	TGTGCCAGCAGCGTAGAGGACAGGGCTCAGCCCCAGCATTTT
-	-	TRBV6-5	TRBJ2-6	CASSRGSSGANVLTF	TGTGCCAGCAGCCGAGGGTCCTCTGGGGCCAACGTCCTGACTTTC
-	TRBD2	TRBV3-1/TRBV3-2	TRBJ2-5	CASTPTSAETQYF	TGTGCCAGCACTCCTACTAGCGCCGAGACCCAGTACTTC
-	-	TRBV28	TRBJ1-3	CASSAFGGARNTIYF	TGTGCCAGCAGTGCCTTCGGGGGGGCGAGAAACACCATATATTTT
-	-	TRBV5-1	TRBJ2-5	CASSLGGAKETQYF	TGCGCCAGCAGCCTAGGGGGAGCTAAAGAGACCCAGTACTTC
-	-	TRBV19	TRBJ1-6	CASSIDETWNSPLHF	TGTGCCAGTAGTATAGATGAGACTTGGAATTCACCCCTCCACTTT
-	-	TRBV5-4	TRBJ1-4	CASSFSPNEKLFF	TGTGCCAGCAGCTTCAGTCCTAATGAAAAACTGTTTTTT
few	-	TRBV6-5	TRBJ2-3	CASRVELARYTQYF	TGTGCCAGCAGGGTTGAACTAGCTCGTTATACGCAGTATTTT